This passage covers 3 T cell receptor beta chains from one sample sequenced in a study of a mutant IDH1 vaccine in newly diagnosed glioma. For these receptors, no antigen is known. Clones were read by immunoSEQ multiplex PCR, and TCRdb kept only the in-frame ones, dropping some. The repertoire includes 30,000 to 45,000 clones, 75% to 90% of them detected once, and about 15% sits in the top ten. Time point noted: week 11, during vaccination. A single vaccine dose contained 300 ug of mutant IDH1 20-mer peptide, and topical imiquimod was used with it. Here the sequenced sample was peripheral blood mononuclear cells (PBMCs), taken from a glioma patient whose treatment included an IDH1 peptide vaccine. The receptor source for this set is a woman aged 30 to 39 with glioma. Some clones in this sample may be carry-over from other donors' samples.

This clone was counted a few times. CDR3 loop: CASSVDPSLSYTF. In nucleotides, the CDR3 is TGTGCCAGCAGTGTAGATCCGAGCCTCAGCTACACCTTC. The chain recombines TRBV27 with TRBJ1-2; D call uncertain. This CDR3 spans 13 amino acids. With 5 bases removed from V and 9 bases from J, the gap between germline ends came to 16 bases. Germline V gives CDR1 MNHEY, CDR2 SMNVEV (reference sequence).

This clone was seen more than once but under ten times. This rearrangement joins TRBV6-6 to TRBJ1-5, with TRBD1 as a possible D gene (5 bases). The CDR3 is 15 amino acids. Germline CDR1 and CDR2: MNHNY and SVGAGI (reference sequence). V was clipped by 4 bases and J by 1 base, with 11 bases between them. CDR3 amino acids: CASSSPRGSNQPQHF. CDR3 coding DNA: TGTGCCAGCAGTTCCCCAAGGGGCAGCAATCAGCCCCAGCATTTT.

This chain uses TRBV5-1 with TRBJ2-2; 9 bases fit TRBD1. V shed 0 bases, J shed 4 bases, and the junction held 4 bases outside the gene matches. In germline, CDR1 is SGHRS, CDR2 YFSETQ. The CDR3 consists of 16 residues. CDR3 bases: TGCGCCAGCAGCTTGGCCAGACAGGGGGGCACCGGGGAGCTGTTTTTT. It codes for CASSLARQGGTGELFF.